The clone carrying this T cell receptor beta chain is categorized as medium-sized. The antigen remains unidentified. The data originate from a study of spatial heterogeneity in lung cancer. Germline V gives CDR1 MNHNS, CDR2 SASEGT. V was shortened by 10 bases and J by 7 bases, with 14 bases between the two germline ends. The CDR3 is 13 amino acids. The time point was: sample taken at primary tumor resection. Samples were donated by 72 untreated early-stage non-small cell lung cancer patients. Material for sequencing was whole RNA from tumor, nontumor lung or frozen PBMC, left unsorted. Every molecule of TCR cDNA had its own unique molecular identifier. TCRdb reprocessed the 5' RACE reads via MiXCR and lists one record per CDR3 protein. The sample holds some 13,000 distinct CDR3 sequences, about 3.8% seen once. Study observations and caveats: There were more appearances of ubiquitous expanded tumor TCRs in blood at resection than at follow-up.

This sample comprised PBMCs, obtained at surgery. The TCR comes from a male donor with early-stage non-small cell lung cancer. The chain uses TRBV6-1 and TRBJ1-6; D is uncertain. CDR3 amino acids: CATTDGKNSPLHF. The CDR3 DNA is TGTGCCACAACGGACGGGAAAAATTCACCCCTCCACTTT.